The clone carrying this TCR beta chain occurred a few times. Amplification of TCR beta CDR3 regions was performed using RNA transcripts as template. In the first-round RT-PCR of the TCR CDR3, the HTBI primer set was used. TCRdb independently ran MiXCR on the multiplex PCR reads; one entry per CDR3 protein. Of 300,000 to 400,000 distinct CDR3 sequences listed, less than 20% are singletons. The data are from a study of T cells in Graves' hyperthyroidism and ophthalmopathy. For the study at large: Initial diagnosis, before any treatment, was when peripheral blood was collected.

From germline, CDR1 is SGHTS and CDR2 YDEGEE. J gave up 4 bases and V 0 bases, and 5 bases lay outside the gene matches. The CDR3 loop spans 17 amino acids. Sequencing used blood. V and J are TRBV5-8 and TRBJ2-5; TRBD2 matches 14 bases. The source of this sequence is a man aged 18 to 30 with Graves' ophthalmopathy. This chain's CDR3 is CASSLDGLAGGGETQYF. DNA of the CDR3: TGTGCCAGCAGCTTGGATGGACTAGCGGGGGGTGGAGAGACCCAGTACTTC. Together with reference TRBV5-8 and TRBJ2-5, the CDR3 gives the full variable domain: EAGVTQSPTHLIKTRGQQATLRCSPISGHTSVYWYQQALGLGLQFLLWYDEGEERNRGNFPPRFSGRQFPNYSSELNVNALELEDSALYLCASSLDGLAGGGETQYFGPGTRLLVL.